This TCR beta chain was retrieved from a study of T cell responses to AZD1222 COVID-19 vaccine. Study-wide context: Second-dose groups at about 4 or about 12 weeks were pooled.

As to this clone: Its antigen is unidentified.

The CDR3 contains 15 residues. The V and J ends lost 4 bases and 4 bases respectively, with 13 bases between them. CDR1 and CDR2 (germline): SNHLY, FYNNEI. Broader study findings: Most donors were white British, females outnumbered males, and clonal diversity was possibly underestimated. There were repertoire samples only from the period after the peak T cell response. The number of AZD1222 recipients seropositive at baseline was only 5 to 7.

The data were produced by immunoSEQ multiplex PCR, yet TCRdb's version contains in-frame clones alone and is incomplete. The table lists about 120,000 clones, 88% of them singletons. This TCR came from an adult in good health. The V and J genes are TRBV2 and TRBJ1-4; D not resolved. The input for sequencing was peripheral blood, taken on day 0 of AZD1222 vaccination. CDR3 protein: CASSARGLINEKLFF. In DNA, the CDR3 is TGTGCCAGCAGTGCCCGTGGACTAATTAATGAAAAACTGTTTTTT. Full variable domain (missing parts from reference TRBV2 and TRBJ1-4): EPEVTQTPSHQVTQMGQEVILRCVPISNHLYFYWYRQILGQKVEFLVSFYNNEISEKSEIFDDQFSVERPDGSNFTLKIRSTKLEDSAMYFCASSARGLINEKLFFGSGTQLSVL.